Following are 31 T cell receptor beta chains from one sample sequenced in a study of shared clonotypes between healthy human individuals (dated by TCRdb to the early 2020s). Receptors were amplified or captured by the immunoSEQ multiplex PCR assay. TCRdb carries this immuneACCESS record with in-frame sequences only. Its versions omit some clonotypes, under half of them owing to an unresolved V gene in the studies checked, with the rest unexplained. Here the sample has about 490,000 clones; around three quarters occur a single time. About an eighth of the sample is taken by the ten largest. The sequenced material came from PBMCs. Source of these receptors: a middle-aged woman in good health. Some clones in this sample may be carry-over from other donors' samples.

This clone was seen a single time. This chain links TRBV19 with TRBJ2-1, with D possibly being TRBD2 (5 bases). In germline, CDR1 is LNHDA, CDR2 SQIVND (reference sequence). The CDR3 loop spans 14 amino acids. The V end was cut by 6 bases, the J end by 5 bases, with 14 bases between. CDR3 coding DNA: TGTGCCAGTAGCCCGGACTGGAATGACAATGAGCAGTTCTTC. Translating it yields CASSPDWNDNEQFF. Together with reference TRBV19 and TRBJ2-1, the CDR3 gives the full variable domain: DGGITQSPKYLFRKEGQNVTLSCEQNLNHDAMYWYRQDPGQGLRLIYYSQIVNDFQKGDIAEGYSVSREKKESFPLTVTSAQKNPTAFYLCASSPDWNDNEQFFGPGTRLTVL.

This clone was counted only a few times. The gene calls are TRBV7-9 and TRBJ2-4; D possibly uses TRBD1 or TRBD2 (6 bases each). Germline V gene sequence: CDR1 SEHNR, CDR2 FQNEAQ (reference sequence). V was clipped by 1 base and J by 9 bases, with 16 bases between them. The CDR3 spans 15 residues. As DNA, the CDR3 is TGTGCCAGCAGCTTAGGACTAACAGAGGGGGGCATTCAGTACTTC. Protein product: CASSLGLTEGGIQYF.

The CDR3 nucleotides read TGCGCCAGCAGAATACTAGCGGGGGGACTCCCCGGCGCAGATACGCAGTATTTT. Protein sequence: CASRILAGGLPGADTQYF. The chain combines TRBV10-2 with TRBJ2-3, with 12 bases lining up with TRBD2. The trim removed 6 bases at V and 4 bases at J, leaving 14 bases unmatched. CDR3 length equals 18 residues. The V gene's germline CDR1 is WSHSY and CDR2 SAAADI.

V and J are TRBV6-9 and TRBJ1-3, with TRBD1 identical over 11 bases. The CDR3 is 16 amino acids. V lost 6 bases, J lost 3 bases, and 7 bases stayed unmatched. Germline V gene lookup returns CDR1 MNHGY and CDR2 SVAAGI. The CDR3 here is CASSIWDRGNGNTIYF. CDR3 in DNA: TGTGCCAGCAGCATCTGGGACAGGGGGAATGGAAACACCATATATTTT.

The rearrangement uses TRBV29-1 and TRBJ2-2, with TRBD1 identical over 10 bases. The length of the CDR3 is 16 residues. Germline V gives CDR1 SQVTM, CDR2 ANQGSEA. J gave up 3 bases and V 6 bases, and 10 bases lay outside the gene matches. This chain's CDR3 is CSVGRTGGLDTGELFF. CDR3 nucleotides: TGCAGCGTGGGAAGGACAGGGGGGTTGGACACCGGGGAGCTGTTTTTT.

Here the CDR3 reads CASSFGSYSGTDTQYF. The CDR3 region has the DNA TGTGCCAGCAGCTTCGGTTCATATAGCGGGACAGATACGCAGTATTTT. J is TRBJ2-3 and V is TRBV7-9; TRBD2 agrees at 7 bases. Germline lookup yields CDR1 SEHNR and CDR2 FQNEAQ (reference sequence). The CDR3 totals 16 residues. The junction had 9 bases not matched to a gene; V was cut back by 3 bases and J by 3 bases.

The chain uses TRBV6-5 and TRBJ2-7; 8 bases agree with TRBD1. J was trimmed by 3 bases and V by 0 bases; bases with no gene match: 4. The CDR3 sequence is 15 residues long. Germline CDR1 and CDR2: MNHEY and SVGAGI. The CDR3 protein is CASSYSRTGIYEQYF. The CDR3 DNA reads TGTGCCAGCAGTTACTCGCGGACAGGGATCTACGAGCAGTACTTC.

The chain couples TRBV2 to TRBJ2-3; tentatively, D is TRBD2 (5 bases). This CDR3 has 16 amino acids. Germline-derived CDR1 and CDR2 are SNHLY and FYNNEI. V dropped 3 bases and J dropped 0 bases, with 13 bases sitting between them. The CDR3 loop is CASSDLRRASTDTQYF. Here the CDR3 DNA reads TGTGCCAGCAGTGACCTTAGGCGGGCTAGCACAGATACGCAGTATTTT.

V usage is TRBV5-1 and J usage is TRBJ2-5; a weak D match, TRBD1 (6 bases). The CDR3 loop spans 13 amino acids. V lost 4 bases, J lost 7 bases, and 14 bases lay in between. The germline CDR1 and CDR2 sequences are SGHRS and YFSETQ. CDR3 sequence: CASSPELGGTQYF. The CDR3 nucleotides read TGCGCCAGCAGCCCCGAACTAGGGGGGACCCAGTACTTC.

The chain employs TRBV28 and TRBJ2-7; 15 bases align to TRBD2. The junction had 9 bases not matched to a gene; V was cut back by 7 bases and J by 2 bases. Per the germline V gene, CDR1 is MDHEN and CDR2 is SYDVKM. The CDR3 covers 17 residues. CDR3 loop: CASTGTSGRSITYEQYF. CDR3 bases: TGTGCCAGCACCGGGACTAGCGGGAGGTCTATAACCTACGAGCAGTACTTC.

The genes are TRBV15 and TRBJ1-5; 7 nucleotides agree with TRBD1. CDR1 and CDR2 from the germline V gene are LNHNV and YYDKDF (reference sequence). This CDR3 contains 14 residues. Trimming took 5 bases from V and 5 from J; bases not matched to a gene: 6. CDR3 amino acids: CATSSGTAYQPQHF. CDR3 in DNA: TGTGCCACCAGCTCCGGGACAGCTTATCAGCCCCAGCATTTT. Looking up the rest from reference TRBV15 and TRBJ1-5 gives the full variable domain: DAMVIQNPRYQVTQFGKPVTLSCSQTLNHNVMYWYQQKSSQAPKLLFHYYDKDFNNEADTPDNFQSRRPNTSFCFLDIRSPGLGDTAMYLCATSSGTAYQPQHFGDGTRLSIL.

V gene TRBV2 combines with J gene TRBJ2-1; no clear D. V was shortened by 7 bases and J by 4 bases, with 5 bases between the two germline ends. CDR1 is SNHLY, CDR2 FYNNEI, per germline. This CDR3 region has 11 residues. DNA of the CDR3: TGTGCCAGCACTCCTTACAATGAGCAGTTCTTC. This translates into CASTPYNEQFF.

This chain joins TRBV14 and TRBJ1-1; TRBD1 might be the D (5 bases). The germline V gene encodes CDR1 SGHDN and CDR2 FVKESK. This CDR3 has 15 residues. V shed 10 bases and J shed 7 bases, with 25 bases lying between them. CDR3 loop: CAIIRRKRGPHEAFF. The DNA for the CDR3 is TGTGCCATCATCCGTCGAAAACGGGGACCACATGAAGCTTTCTTT.

The chain couples TRBV9 to TRBJ2-1; TRBD2 matches at 9 bases. The CDR3 consists of 16 residues. The J segment lost 4 bases and the V segment lost 4 bases, leaving 9 bases of the junction unmatched. Germline V gives CDR1 SGDLS, CDR2 YYNGEE. The CDR3 coding sequence is TGTGCCAGCAGCCCTGACGGGACTAGCTATTACAATGAGCAGTTCTTC. Its protein is CASSPDGTSYYNEQFF.

The V and J genes are TRBV10-3 and TRBJ2-3, with a tentative D call TRBD1 (5 bases). This CDR3 is 16 amino acids long. Trimming removed 2 bases from V and 2 bases from J, with 14 bases in between. Germline CDR1 reads ENHRY; CDR2 reads SYGVKD. The CDR3 nucleotides read TGTGCCATCAGTGAGGAGGATGGGGCGCCCACAGATACGCAGTATTTT. Its translation is CAISEEDGAPTDTQYF.

The chain carries TRBV18 and TRBJ2-5, with 7 bases fitting TRBD1. Germline trimming cut 6 bases from V and 3 bases from J; bases unmatched to any gene: 7. This CDR3 region has 14 residues. Germline-derived CDR1 and CDR2 are KGHSH and LQKENI. The CDR3 DNA is TGTGCCAGCTCGGGCTCTACAGGGGAAGAGACCCAGTACTTC. Protein product: CASSGSTGEETQYF.

This clone was observed a handful of times. For the CDR3, the DNA is TGTGCCTGGAGGGCCTCCTATAATTCACCCCTCCACTTT. Protein product: CAWRASYNSPLHF. The chain has TRBV30 and TRBJ1-6; no clear D. CDR1 and CDR2 from the germline V gene are GTSNPN and SVGIG (reference sequence). This CDR3 has 13 residues. V dropped 3 bases and J dropped 0 bases, with 3 bases sitting between them.

The chain has TRBV2 and TRBJ2-1; D not certain. CDR3 length: 13 residues. CDR1 and CDR2 (germline): SNHLY, FYNNEI. The V gene lost 1 base and the J gene lost 9 bases, with 10 bases spanning the gap. For the CDR3, the DNA is TGTGCCAGCAGTGAAGGTGTAAAGGGTGAGCAGTTCTTC. Translating it yields CASSEGVKGEQFF.

A few counts support this clone. The chain links TRBV19 to TRBJ1-5, with D uncertain. V lost 4 bases, J lost 11 bases, and 18 bases lay in between. The CDR3 has 14 amino acids. Per germline, CDR1 LNHDA and CDR2 SQIVND (reference sequence). CDR3 DNA sequence: TGTGCCAGTAGTACGCGGCCTACCTTATGGGCCCAGCATTTT. It is translated as CASSTRPTLWAQHF.

This clone is a singleton in its sample. The J gene is TRBJ2-7, the V gene TRBV5-4; tentative D call: TRBD2 (5 bases). The ends were cut back, 4 bases at V and 4 bases at J, with 9 bases in the middle. CDR3 size: 12 residues. Germline CDR1 SGHNT, CDR2 YYREEE (reference sequence). DNA of the CDR3: TGTGCCAGCAGCCTGAGCGGTTACGAGCAGTACTTC. Amino acid sequence: CASSLSGYEQYF.

The gene calls are TRBV5-6 and TRBJ1-1, with D hard to call. The ends were cut back, 2 bases at V and 5 bases at J, with 16 bases in the middle. The V gene's germline CDR1 is SGHDT and CDR2 YYEEEE. The CDR3 has 15 amino acids. This CDR3 reads CASSFLGLENTEAFF. CDR3 in DNA: TGTGCCAGCAGCTTTTTAGGGTTGGAAAATACTGAAGCTTTCTTT.

V gene TRBV30 combines with J gene TRBJ2-5, with 7 bases aligning to TRBD2. Per germline, CDR1 GTSNPN and CDR2 SVGIG (reference sequence). V shed 1 base and J 5 bases; nucleotides not matched to a gene: 7. The CDR3 consists of 14 residues. Written as DNA, the CDR3 is TGTGCCTGGAGTGGGGGCGGGAGTTCGGAGACCCAGTACTTC. The encoded protein is CAWSGGGSSETQYF.

This chain links TRBV19 with TRBJ2-7, with D perhaps TRBD2 (5 bases). Germline CDR1 is LNHDA and CDR2 is SQIVND (reference sequence). The CDR3 contains 15 residues. The V and J ends lost 3 bases and 0 bases respectively, with 12 bases between them. As DNA, the CDR3 is TGTGCCAGTAGTATCCTAGCTAGGTCCTCCTACGAGCAGTACTTC. Protein: CASSILARSSYEQYF.

As DNA, the CDR3 is TGCGCCAGCAGCCTCGACCCACAGGGAGGCGCTTTCTTT. It specifies CASSLDPQGGAFF. V is TRBV5-1 and J is TRBJ1-1, with D tentatively TRBD1 (6 bases). The germline gives CDR1 SGHRS, CDR2 YFSETQ. Trimming pared 4 bases from V and 11 bases from J, leaving 18 bases between. The CDR3 has 13 amino acids.

The chain couples TRBV28 to TRBJ2-1, with 11 bases matching TRBD2. The CDR3 loop spans 17 amino acids. Looked up from germline, CDR1 is MDHEN and CDR2 is SYDVKM. V dropped 3 bases and J dropped 1; count of bases not matched to a gene: 5. The CDR3 DNA is TGTGCCAGCAGTTTTCCTATAGCGGGAGGGTCCTACAATGAGCAGTTCTTC. This sequence encodes CASSFPIAGGSYNEQFF.

This chain uses TRBV6-5 with TRBJ1-1; D unclear. V lost 3 bases and J lost 0, with 14 bases in between. CDR3 length: 16 amino acids. Germline V CDR1 and CDR2: MNHEY, SVGAGI. CDR3 loop: CASSYGSGLVNTEAFF. In nucleotides, the CDR3 is TGTGCCAGCAGTTATGGTTCAGGACTCGTGAACACTGAAGCTTTCTTT.

The chain has TRBV5-1 and TRBJ1-2; 12 bases agree with TRBD1. Germline V gene lookup returns CDR1 SGHRS and CDR2 YFSETQ. V shed 0 bases and J 4 bases; nucleotides not matched to a gene: 1. The CDR3 has 15 residues. CDR3 sequence: CASSLAGQGAYGYTF. The CDR3 DNA reads TGCGCCAGCAGCTTGGCGGGACAGGGGGCCTATGGCTACACCTTC.

This clone appeared a single time. The rearrangement joins TRBV7-9 to TRBJ1-3; no definite D call. The CDR3 has 15 amino acids. Trimming removed 1 base at V and 0 bases at J, with 7 bases between. The germline gives CDR1 SEHNR, CDR2 FQNEAQ (reference sequence). CDR3 amino acids: CASSLVGISGNTIYF. As DNA, the CDR3 is TGTGCCAGCAGCTTAGTAGGCATCTCTGGAAACACCATATATTTT.

A note on this clone: One end of the junction varies from germline; a read error may be responsible. The CDR3 spells CASSLGGLGQRVF. The CDR3 DNA follows: TGCGCCAGCAGCTTGGGAGGTTTGGGACAGAGGGTCTTC. The J gene is TRBJ2-1, the V gene TRBV5-1; 7 bases line up with TRBD1. The CDR3 runs to 13 residues. Germline V gene lookup returns CDR1 SGHRS and CDR2 YFSETQ.

The rearrangement uses TRBV18 and TRBJ2-7; D unclear. V shed 6 bases and J shed 3 bases, with 18 bases lying between them. Germline assignment: CDR1 KGHSH and CDR2 LQKENI. The CDR3 totals 15 residues. CDR3 sequence (DNA): TGTGCCAGCTCCCCTAGACCAAACCATCTCTACGAGCAGTACTTC. Its translation is CASSPRPNHLYEQYF.

The chain has TRBV10-3 and TRBJ2-5, with D perhaps matching TRBD2 (6 bases). The CDR3 length is 13 residues. Per the germline V gene, CDR1 is ENHRY and CDR2 is SYGVKD. Trimming pared 6 bases from V and 2 bases from J, leaving 10 bases between. The CDR3 spells CAISGGEQETQYF. The CDR3 bases are TGTGCCATCAGCGGAGGGGAGCAAGAGACCCAGTACTTC.